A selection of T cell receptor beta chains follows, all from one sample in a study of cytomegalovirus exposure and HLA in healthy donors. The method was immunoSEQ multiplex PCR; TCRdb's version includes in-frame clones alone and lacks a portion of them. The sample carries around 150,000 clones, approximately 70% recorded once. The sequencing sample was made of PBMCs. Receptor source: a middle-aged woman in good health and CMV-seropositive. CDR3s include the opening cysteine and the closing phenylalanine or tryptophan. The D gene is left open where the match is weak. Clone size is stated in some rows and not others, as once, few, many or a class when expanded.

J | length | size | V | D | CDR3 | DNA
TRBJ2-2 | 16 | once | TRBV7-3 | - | CASSLSGGRGTGELFF | TGTGCCAGCAGCTTAAGTGGAGGGAGAGGAACCGGGGAGCTGTTTTTT
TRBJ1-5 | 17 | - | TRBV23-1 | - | CASSHPDRVGSNQPQHF | TGCGCCAGCAGTCATCCGGACAGAGTCGGTAGCAATCAGCCCCAGCATTTT
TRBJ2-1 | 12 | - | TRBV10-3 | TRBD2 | CAIAGDYNEQFF | TGTGCCATCGCGGGAGACTACAATGAGCAGTTCTTC
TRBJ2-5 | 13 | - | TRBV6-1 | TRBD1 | CASRDRVVETQYF | TGTGCCAGCAGGGACAGGGTAGTAGAGACCCAGTACTTC
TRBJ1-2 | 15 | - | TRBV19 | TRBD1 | CASSIEAQGDYGYTF | TGTGCCAGTAGTATAGAGGCGCAGGGGGACTATGGCTACACCTTC
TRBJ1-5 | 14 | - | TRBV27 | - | CASSLTHGLQPQHF | TGTGCCAGCAGTTTAACTCACGGTCTTCAGCCCCAGCATTTT
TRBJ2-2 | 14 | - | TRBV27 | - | CASSLDSHTGELFF | TGTGCCAGCAGTTTAGACAGCCACACCGGGGAGCTGTTTTTT
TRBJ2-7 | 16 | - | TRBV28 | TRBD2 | CASSSGLAGLSYEQYF | TGTGCCAGCAGTTCGGGATTAGCGGGTTTGTCCTACGAGCAGTACTTC
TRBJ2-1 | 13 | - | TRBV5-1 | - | CASSFLRYNEQFF | TGCGCCAGCAGCTTTCTGCGGTACAATGAGCAGTTCTTC
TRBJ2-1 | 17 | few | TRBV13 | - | CASSITGAGVLGNEQFF | TGTGCCAGCAGCATCACGGGGGCGGGAGTGCTGGGCAATGAGCAGTTCTTC
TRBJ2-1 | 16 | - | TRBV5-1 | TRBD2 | CASSLGSGGALDEQFF | TGCGCCAGCAGCTTGGGGAGCGGGGGGGCCTTAGATGAGCAGTTCTTC
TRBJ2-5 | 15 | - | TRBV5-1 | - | CASSLVQGWQETQYF | TGCGCCAGCAGCTTGGTTCAGGGCTGGCAAGAGACCCAGTACTTC
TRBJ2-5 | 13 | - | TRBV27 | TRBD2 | CASSRGGAETQYF | TGTGCCAGCAGCCGCGGGGGGGCAGAGACCCAGTACTTC
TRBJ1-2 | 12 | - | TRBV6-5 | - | CASSVTGYGYTF | TGTGCCAGCAGTGTCACAGGATATGGCTACACCTTC
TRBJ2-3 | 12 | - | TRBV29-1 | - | CSVETGPDTQYF | TGCAGCGTTGAAACAGGGCCAGATACGCAGTATTTT
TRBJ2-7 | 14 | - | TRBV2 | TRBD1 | CASSAGTELYEQYF | TGTGCCAGCAGTGCCGGGACAGAACTCTACGAGCAGTACTTC
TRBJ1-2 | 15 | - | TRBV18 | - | CASSPGSGLAYGYTF | TGTGCCAGCTCACCAGGGAGCGGCCTCGCTTATGGCTACACCTTC
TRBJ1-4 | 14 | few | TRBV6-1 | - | CASSSGQSNEKLFF | TGTGCCAGCAGTTCAGGCCAGAGTAATGAAAAACTGTTTTTT
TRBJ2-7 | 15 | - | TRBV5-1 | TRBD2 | CASSLKQSGGDEQYF | TGCGCCAGCAGCTTGAAGCAAAGCGGGGGGGACGAGCAGTACTTC
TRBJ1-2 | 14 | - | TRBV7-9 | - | CSSSTPTGKGGYTF | TGTTCCAGCAGCACCCCGACAGGAAAAGGTGGCTACACCTTC
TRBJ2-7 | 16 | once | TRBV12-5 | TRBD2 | CASGVPSGGAPREQYF | TGTGCTAGTGGAGTACCTAGCGGGGGGGCCCCCCGCGAGCAGTACTTC
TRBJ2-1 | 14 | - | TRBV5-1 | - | CASSLGGFDNEQFF | TGCGCCAGCAGCTTGGGCGGGTTTGACAATGAGCAGTTCTTC
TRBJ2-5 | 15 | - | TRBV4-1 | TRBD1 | CASSPMGQLQETQYF | TGCGCCAGCAGCCCTATGGGACAGCTCCAAGAGACCCAGTACTTC
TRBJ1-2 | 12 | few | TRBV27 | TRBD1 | CASGGQPYGYTF | TGTGCCAGCGGGGGACAGCCATATGGCTACACCTTC
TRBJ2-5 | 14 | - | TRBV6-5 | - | CASKMGVSEKTQYF | TGTGCCAGCAAGATGGGAGTATCCGAGAAGACCCAGTACTTC
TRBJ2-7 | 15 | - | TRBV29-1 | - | CSVEDTRRYPYEQYF | TGCAGCGTTGAAGATACCAGGCGATATCCCTACGAGCAGTACTTC
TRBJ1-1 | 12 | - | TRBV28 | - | CASSLSPREAFF | TGTGCCAGCAGTTTATCTCCCCGTGAAGCTTTCTTT
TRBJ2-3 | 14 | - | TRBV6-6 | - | CASSPPTSTDTQYF | TGTGCCAGCAGTCCCCCTACGTCTACAGATACGCAGTATTTT
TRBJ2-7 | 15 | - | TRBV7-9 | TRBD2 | CASSPRLAGRSEQYF | TGTGCCAGCAGCCCCCGACTAGCGGGGCGCAGCGAGCAGTACTTC
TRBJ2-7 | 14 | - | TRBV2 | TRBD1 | CASTAGTGTYEQYF | TGTGCCAGCACCGCCGGGACAGGGACCTACGAGCAGTACTTC
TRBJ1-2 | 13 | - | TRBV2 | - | CASSDKDYYGYPF | TGTGCCAGCAGTGACAAGGACTACTATGGCTACCCCTTC
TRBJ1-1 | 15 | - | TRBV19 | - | CASSILQGSTTEAFF | TGTGCCAGTAGTATTCTACAGGGAAGCACCACTGAAGCTTTCTTT
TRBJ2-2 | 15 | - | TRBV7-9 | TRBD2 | CASSLGLAGTGELFF | TGTGCCAGCAGCTTAGGACTAGCGGGAACCGGGGAGCTGTTTTTT
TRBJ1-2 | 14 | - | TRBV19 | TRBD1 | CASMNRGSNYGYTF | TGTGCCAGTATGAACAGGGGGTCTAACTATGGCTACACCTTC
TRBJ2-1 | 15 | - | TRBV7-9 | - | CASSLAGPRKNEQFF | TGTGCCAGCAGCTTAGCGGGGCCTAGAAAGAATGAGCAGTTCTTC
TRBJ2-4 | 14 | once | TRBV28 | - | CASSSGTEGDIQYF | TGTGCCAGCAGTTCCGGGACGGAGGGAGACATTCAGTACTTC
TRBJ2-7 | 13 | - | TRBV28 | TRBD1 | CASKLPGGGEQYF | TGTGCCAGCAAACTTCCAGGGGGCGGCGAGCAGTACTTC
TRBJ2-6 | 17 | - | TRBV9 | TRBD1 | CASSPRDRDSGANVLTF | TGTGCCAGCAGCCCCCGGGACAGGGATTCTGGGGCCAACGTCCTGACTTTC
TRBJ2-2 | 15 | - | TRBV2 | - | CASSASAGRLGELFF | TGTGCCAGCAGTGCCTCGGCGGGGCGGCTCGGGGAGCTGTTTTTT
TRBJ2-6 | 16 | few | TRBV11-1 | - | CASSFVAVSGANVLTF | TGTGCCAGCAGCTTCGTGGCGGTCTCCGGGGCCAACGTCCTGACTTTC
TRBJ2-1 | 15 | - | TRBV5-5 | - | CASSLGLAQYNEQFF | TGTGCCAGCAGCTTGGGGCTGGCCCAATACAATGAGCAGTTCTTC
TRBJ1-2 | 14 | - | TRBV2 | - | CASILMAFSEGYTF | TGTGCCAGCATCCTTATGGCGTTTTCGGAGGGCTACACCTTC
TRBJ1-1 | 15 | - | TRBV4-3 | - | CASSQYGTAGTEAFF | TGCGCCAGCAGCCAATACGGCACCGCGGGCACTGAAGCTTTCTTT
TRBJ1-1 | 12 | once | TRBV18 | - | CASSPATGEAFF | TGTGCCAGCTCACCAGCGACAGGTGAAGCTTTCTTT
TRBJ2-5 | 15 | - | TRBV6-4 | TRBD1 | CASTRLWDRGETQYF | TGTGCCAGCACCCGCTTGTGGGACAGGGGGGAGACCCAGTACTTC